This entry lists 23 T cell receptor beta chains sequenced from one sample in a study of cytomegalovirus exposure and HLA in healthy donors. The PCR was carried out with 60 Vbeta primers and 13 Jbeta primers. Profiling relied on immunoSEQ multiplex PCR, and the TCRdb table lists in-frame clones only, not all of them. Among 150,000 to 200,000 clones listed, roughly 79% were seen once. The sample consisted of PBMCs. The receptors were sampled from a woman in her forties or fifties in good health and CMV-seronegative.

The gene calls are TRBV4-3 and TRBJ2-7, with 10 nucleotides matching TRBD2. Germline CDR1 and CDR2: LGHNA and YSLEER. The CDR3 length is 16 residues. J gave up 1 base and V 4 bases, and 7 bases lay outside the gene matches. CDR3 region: CASSLHLAGESYEQYF. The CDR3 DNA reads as TGCGCCAGCAGCCTGCATCTAGCGGGGGAATCCTACGAGCAGTACTTC.

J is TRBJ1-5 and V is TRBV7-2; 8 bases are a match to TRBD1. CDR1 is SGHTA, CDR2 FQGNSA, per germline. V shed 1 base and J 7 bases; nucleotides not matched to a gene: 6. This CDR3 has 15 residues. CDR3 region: CASSLVQGAGQPQHF. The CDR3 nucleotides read TGTGCCAGCAGCTTAGTTCAGGGGGCAGGACAGCCCCAGCATTTT.

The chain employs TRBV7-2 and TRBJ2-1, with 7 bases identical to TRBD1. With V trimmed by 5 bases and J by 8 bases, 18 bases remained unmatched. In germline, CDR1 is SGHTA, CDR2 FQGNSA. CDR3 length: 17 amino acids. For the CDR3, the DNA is TGTGCCAGCAGCCCCCTCGACAGGGAAGGTTATAGCGATGAGCAGTTCTTC. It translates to CASSPLDREGYSDEQFF.

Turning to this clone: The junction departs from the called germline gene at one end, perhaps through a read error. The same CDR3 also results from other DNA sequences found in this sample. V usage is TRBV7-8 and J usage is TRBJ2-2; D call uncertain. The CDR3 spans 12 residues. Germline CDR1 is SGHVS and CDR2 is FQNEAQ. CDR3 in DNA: TGCGCCAGTCGGGTTGGTACCGGGGAGCTGTTTTTT. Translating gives CASRVGTGELFF. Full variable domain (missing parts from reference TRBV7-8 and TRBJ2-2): GAGVSQSPRYKVAKRGQDVALRCDPISGHVSLFWYQQALGQGPEFLTYFQNEAQLDKSGLPSDRFFAERPEGSVSTLKIQRTQQEDSAVYLCASRVGTGELFFGEGSRLTVL.

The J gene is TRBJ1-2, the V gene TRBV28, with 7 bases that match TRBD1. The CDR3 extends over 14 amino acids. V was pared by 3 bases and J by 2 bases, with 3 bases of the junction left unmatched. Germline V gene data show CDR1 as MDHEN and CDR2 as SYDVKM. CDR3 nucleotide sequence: TGTGCCAGCAGTTTCAGACAGGGAAACTATGGCTACACCTTC. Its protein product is CASSFRQGNYGYTF.

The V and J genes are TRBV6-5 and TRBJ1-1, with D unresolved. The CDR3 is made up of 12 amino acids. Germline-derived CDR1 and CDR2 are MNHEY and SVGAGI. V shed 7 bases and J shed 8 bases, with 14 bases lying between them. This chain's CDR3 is CASTPRQAEAFF. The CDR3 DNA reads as TGTGCCAGCACTCCCCGGCAGGCGGAAGCTTTCTTT.

This CDR3 reads CASSLGERSTNEQFF. CDR3 nucleotides: TGTGCCAGCAGTTTAGGTGAGCGGTCCACGAATGAGCAGTTCTTC. The chain links TRBV28 to TRBJ2-1; D might be TRBD2 (5 bases). Trimming took off 2 bases at V and 7 bases at J, with 15 bases between the two ends. This CDR3 has 15 residues. The V gene's germline CDR1 is MDHEN and CDR2 SYDVKM.

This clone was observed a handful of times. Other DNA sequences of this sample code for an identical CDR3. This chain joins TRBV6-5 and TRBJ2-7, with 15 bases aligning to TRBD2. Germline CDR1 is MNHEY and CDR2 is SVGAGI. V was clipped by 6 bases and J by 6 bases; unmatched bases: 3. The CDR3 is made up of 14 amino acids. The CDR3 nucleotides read TGTGCCAGCAGCCCGGGACTAGCGGGAGGCGAGCAGTACTTC. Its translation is CASSPGLAGGEQYF.

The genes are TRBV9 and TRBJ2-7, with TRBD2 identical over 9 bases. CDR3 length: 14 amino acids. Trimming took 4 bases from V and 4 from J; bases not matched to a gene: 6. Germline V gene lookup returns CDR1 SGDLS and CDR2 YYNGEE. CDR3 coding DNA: TGTGCCAGCAGCCCCGGGACTAGCTTATACGAGCAGTACTTC. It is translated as CASSPGTSLYEQYF.

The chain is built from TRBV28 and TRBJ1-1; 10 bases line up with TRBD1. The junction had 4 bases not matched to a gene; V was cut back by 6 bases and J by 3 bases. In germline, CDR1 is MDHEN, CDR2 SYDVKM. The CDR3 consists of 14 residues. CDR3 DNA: TGTGCCAGCAGAGGACAGGGGGAACACACTGAAGCTTTCTTT. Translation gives CASRGQGEHTEAFF.

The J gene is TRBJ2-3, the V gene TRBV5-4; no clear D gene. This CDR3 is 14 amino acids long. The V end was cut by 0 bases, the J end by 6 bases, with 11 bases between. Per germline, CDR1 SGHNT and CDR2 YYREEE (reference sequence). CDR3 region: CASSLVLGSDTQYF. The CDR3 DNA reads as TGTGCCAGCAGCTTGGTGTTGGGCTCCGATACGCAGTATTTT.

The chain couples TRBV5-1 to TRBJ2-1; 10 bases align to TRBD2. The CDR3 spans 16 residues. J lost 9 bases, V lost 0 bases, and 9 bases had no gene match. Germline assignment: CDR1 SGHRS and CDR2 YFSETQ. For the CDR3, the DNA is TGCGCCAGCAGCTTGGTAACTAGCGGGGTTGGAAGTGAGCAGTTCTTC. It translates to CASSLVTSGVGSEQFF.

The CDR3 DNA reads TGCGCCAGCAGCCAAGATCGGTCTAGCGGCACCGGGGAGCTGTTTTTT. Translating it yields CASSQDRSSGTGELFF. This sequence joins TRBV4-3 and TRBJ2-2; 7 nucleotides match TRBD2. Per germline, CDR1 LGHNA and CDR2 YSLEER. The CDR3 length is 16 residues. V was clipped by 0 bases and J by 4 bases; unmatched bases: 5.

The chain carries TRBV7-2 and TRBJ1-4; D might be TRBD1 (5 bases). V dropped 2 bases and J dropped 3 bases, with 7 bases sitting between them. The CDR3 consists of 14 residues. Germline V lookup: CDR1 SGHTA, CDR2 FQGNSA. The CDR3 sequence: CASSLSRANEKLFF. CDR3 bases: TGTGCCAGCAGCTTAAGCAGGGCTAATGAAAAACTGTTTTTT.

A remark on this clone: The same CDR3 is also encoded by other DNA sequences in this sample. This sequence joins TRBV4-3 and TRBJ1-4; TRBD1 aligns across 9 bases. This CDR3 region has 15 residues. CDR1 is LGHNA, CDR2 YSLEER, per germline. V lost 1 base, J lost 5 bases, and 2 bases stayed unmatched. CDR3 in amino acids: CASSQGQGGNEKLFF. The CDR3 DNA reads TGCGCCAGCAGCCAAGGACAGGGGGGAAATGAAAAACTGTTTTTT.

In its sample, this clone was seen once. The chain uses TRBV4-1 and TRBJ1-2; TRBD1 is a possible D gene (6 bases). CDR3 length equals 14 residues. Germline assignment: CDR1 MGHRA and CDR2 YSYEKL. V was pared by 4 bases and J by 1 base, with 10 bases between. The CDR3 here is CASSRQVFNYGYTF. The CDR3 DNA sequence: TGCGCCAGCAGCCGACAGGTCTTTAACTATGGCTACACCTTC.

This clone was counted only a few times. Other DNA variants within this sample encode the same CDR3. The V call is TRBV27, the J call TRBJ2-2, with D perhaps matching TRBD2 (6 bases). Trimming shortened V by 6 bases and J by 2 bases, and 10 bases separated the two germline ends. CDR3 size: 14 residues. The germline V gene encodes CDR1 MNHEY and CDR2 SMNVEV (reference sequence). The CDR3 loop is CASRGGRNTGELFF. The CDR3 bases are TGTGCCAGCAGAGGAGGGAGAAACACCGGGGAGCTGTTTTTT.

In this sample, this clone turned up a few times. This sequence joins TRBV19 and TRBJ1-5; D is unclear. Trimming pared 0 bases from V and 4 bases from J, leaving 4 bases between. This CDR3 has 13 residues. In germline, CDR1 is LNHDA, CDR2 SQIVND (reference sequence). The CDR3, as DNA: TGTGCCAGTAGTATAGACCTAAATCAGCCCCAGCATTTT. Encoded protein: CASSIDLNQPQHF.

CDR3 loop: CASSPPQGASNTEAFF. The CDR3 nucleotides are TGTGCCAGCTCACCACCCCAGGGGGCATCGAACACTGAAGCTTTCTTT. The chain combines TRBV18 with TRBJ1-1; 8 bases fit TRBD1. After removal of 0 bases from V and 1 base from J, the junction contained 4 bases not matched to a gene. CDR1 is KGHSH and CDR2 is LQKENI in the germline V gene. This CDR3 contains 16 residues.

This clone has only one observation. The DNA for the CDR3 is TGTGCCAGCAGCTTGACCGGGACTAGCGGGAGCCATGAGCAGTTCTTC. This sequence encodes CASSLTGTSGSHEQFF. The chain joins TRBV7-9 to TRBJ2-1; 14 bases agree with TRBD2. CDR3 length: 16 residues. Germline trimming cut 3 bases from V and 8 bases from J; bases unmatched to any gene: 6. Germline CDR1 and CDR2: SEHNR and FQNEAQ (reference sequence).

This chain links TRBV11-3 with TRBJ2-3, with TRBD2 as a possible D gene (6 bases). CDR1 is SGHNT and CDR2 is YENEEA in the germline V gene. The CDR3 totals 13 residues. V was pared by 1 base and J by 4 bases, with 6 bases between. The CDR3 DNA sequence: TGTGCCAGCAGCTTAGCTAGCGCAGATACGCAGTATTTT. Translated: CASSLASADTQYF.

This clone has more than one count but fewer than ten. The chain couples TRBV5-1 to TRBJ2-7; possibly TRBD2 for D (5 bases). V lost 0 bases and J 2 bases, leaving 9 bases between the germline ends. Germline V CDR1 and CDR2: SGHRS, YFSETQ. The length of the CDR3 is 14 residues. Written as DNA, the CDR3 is TGCGCCAGCAGCTTGGCCCAGGAGGCCTACGAGCAGTACTTC. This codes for CASSLAQEAYEQYF.

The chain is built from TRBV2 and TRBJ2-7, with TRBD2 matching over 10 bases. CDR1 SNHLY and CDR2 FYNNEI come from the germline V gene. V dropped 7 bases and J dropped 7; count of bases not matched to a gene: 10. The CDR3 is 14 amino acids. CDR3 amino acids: CASTPAGGPREQYF. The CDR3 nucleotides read TGTGCCAGCACCCCAGCGGGAGGGCCCCGTGAGCAGTACTTC.